The clone carrying this T cell receptor beta chain has more than one count but fewer than ten. These data are taken from a study of human T cells and chemical hapten exposure. TCRdb re-analysed the RACE reads in MiXCR, keeping a single row per CDR3 protein. In the table there are some 380,000 distinct CDR3 sequences, about 4.8% of which are singletons. The time point was: patch test 1, 2 weeks after DPC sensitization. The treatment was: therapeutic diphenylcyclopropenone sensitization with weekly scalp DPC. Germline V gene lookup returns CDR1 SQVTM and CDR2 ANQGSEA. V was pared by 7 bases and J by 0 bases, with 4 bases of the junction left unmatched. The CDR3 runs to 15 residues.

The chain uses TRBV29-1 and TRBJ2-3; TRBD2 aligns across 13 bases. The specimen comprised whole blood, sampled in connection with sensitization to the hapten diphenylcyclopropenone (DPC). This TCR derives from a woman in her forties or fifties with alopecia areata. Some clones in this sample may be carry-over from other donors' samples. The CDR3 reads CSALGLAGSTDTQYF. The CDR3 nucleotides are TGCAGCGCCCTGGGACTAGCGGGAAGCACAGATACGCAGTATTTT.